This T cell receptor (beta chain) was sequenced in a study of T cell repertoires in cytomegalovirus infection. Overall study: Epitope selection comprised recently identified HLA-C-restricted CMV epitopes and well-studied HLA-B-restricted CMV epitopes.

In regard to this clonotype: The antigen remains unidentified.

TCRdb re-derived calls from the reads in MiXCR, one entry per CDR3 protein. The repertoire consists of roughly 280,000 distinct CDR3 sequences, with approximately 22% occurring once and the leading ten covering roughly a fifth. This CDR3 comprises 14 residues. Germline V lookup: CDR1 MGHRA, CDR2 YSYEKL. Between the trimmed V and J ends, which lost 6 bases and 0 bases, there was a span of 11 bases. This sample comprised cultured PBMCs, obtained from culture after CMV antigen stimulation. This clonotype originated in a human donor in good health (CMV status not recorded). Some clones in this sample may be carry-over from other donors' samples. The V call is TRBV4-1, the J call TRBJ1-2; a weak D match, TRBD1 (6 bases). CDR3 DNA sequence: TGCGCCAGCAGTCGGACAGCTTCTAACTATGGCTACACCTTC. It encodes CASSRTASNYGYTF.